The 31 T cell receptor beta chains below were found in one sample sequenced in a study of CD8+ T cells in alopecia areata. Following RNA extraction, reverse transcription yielded cDNA that acted as the sequencing template. Clones were read by immunoSEQ multiplex PCR, and TCRdb kept only the in-frame ones, dropping some. This repertoire shows about 140,000 clones, roughly four fifths found once; its top ten account for 25%. Treatment of the sample: oral pan-JAK inhibitor, 5-10 mg twice daily. The specimen comprised CD8+ T cells sorted from blood, sampled at week 4, from a patient treated with tofacitinib. The receptors stem from a human donor with alopecia areata.

The chain is built from TRBV7-9 and TRBJ2-3; 9 bases match TRBD2. This CDR3 region has 19 residues. The V gene end was trimmed by 1 base and the J gene end by 2 bases; junction bases not matched to a gene: 13. The germline V gene has CDR1 SEHNR and CDR2 FQNEAQ (reference sequence). CDR3 loop: CASSLDQASGVTVTDTQYF. CDR3 DNA: TGTGCCAGCAGCTTAGACCAAGCTAGCGGGGTAACAGTCACAGATACGCAGTATTTT.

DNA of the CDR3: TGCGCCAGCAGCCAAGATCCCTCGGGGTTGCGGGGGGGCCAGGACGAGCAGTACTTC. It yields the protein CASSQDPSGLRGGQDEQYF. The rearrangement links TRBV4-3 to TRBJ2-7; 9 bases fit TRBD2. The CDR3 has 19 residues. V shed 0 bases and J 5 bases; nucleotides not matched to a gene: 17. CDR1 is LGHNA and CDR2 is YSLEER in the germline V gene.

This clone was recorded at least ten times. The rearrangement uses TRBV4-3 and TRBJ2-7, with D possibly TRBD1 on 5 matching bases. The ends were cut back, 1 base at V and 0 bases at J, with 10 bases in the middle. Germline CDR1 LGHNA, CDR2 YSLEER. The CDR3 is made up of 15 amino acids. For the CDR3, the DNA is TGCGCCAGCAGCCAAGTAACAGGTAGCTCCTACGAGCAGTACTTC. Encoded protein: CASSQVTGSSYEQYF.

This chain joins TRBV6-5 and TRBJ2-1, with D perhaps being TRBD1 or TRBD2 (6 bases each). The ends were cut back, 0 bases at V and 8 bases at J, with 11 bases in the middle. The CDR3 covers 14 residues. Germline CDR1 MNHEY, CDR2 SVGAGI. The CDR3 region is CASSYSRGADEQFF. For the CDR3, the DNA is TGTGCCAGCAGTTACTCGAGGGGGGCCGATGAGCAGTTCTTC.

The rearrangement joins TRBV21-1 to TRBJ2-4; the tabulated D call, TRBD1, remains unverified against the DNA. TRBV21-1 is deemed a pseudogene. CDR3 length: 14 residues. The DNA of the CDR3 is TGTGCCAGCACCGTCGGACAGGGAGTGAACATTCAGTACTTC. Residues: CASTVGQGVNIQYF.

The chain is built from TRBV5-6 and TRBJ2-7; D might be TRBD2 (5 bases). Trimming took 5 bases from V and 2 from J, leaving 20 bases between them. This CDR3 contains 16 residues. Germline values: CDR1 SGHDT, CDR2 YYEEEE. The CDR3 region has the DNA TGTGCCAGCAGTTACTCGTTGGAGGTCCCGACCTACGAGCAGTACTTC. Protein: CASSYSLEVPTYEQYF.

The CDR3 nucleotides are TGCAGCGTTGAAGGTTTACAGGGGTCCTACGAGCAGTACTTC. It encodes CSVEGLQGSYEQYF. V usage is TRBV29-1 and J usage is TRBJ2-7, with 7 bases that match TRBD1. This CDR3 is 14 amino acids long. V shed 1 base and J 1 base; nucleotides not matched to a gene: 4. The germline gives CDR1 SQVTM, CDR2 ANQGSEA.

The gene calls are TRBV7-6 and TRBJ2-2; 9 positions agree with TRBD2. The CDR3 contains 16 residues. CDR1 is SGHVS and CDR2 is FNYEAQ in the germline V gene. The V gene end was trimmed by 5 bases and the J gene end by 6 bases; junction bases not matched to a gene: 10. CDR3 nucleotide sequence: TGTGCCAGCAGCGAACCGGGACTAGCATTGGCCGGGGAGCTGTTTTTT. It specifies CASSEPGLALAGELFF.

The chain has TRBV14 and TRBJ2-7; 9 bases align to TRBD1. Per germline, CDR1 SGHDN and CDR2 FVKESK. Unmatched junction bases numbered 7, after V lost 4 bases and J lost 6 bases. The CDR3 has 14 residues. Here the CDR3 reads CASSPGTGLGEQYF. The CDR3 DNA sequence: TGTGCCAGCAGCCCCGGGACAGGGCTAGGCGAGCAGTACTTC.

This rearrangement joins TRBV6-1 to TRBJ2-2, with 9 bases that match TRBD1. V shed 5 bases, J shed 5 bases, and the junction held 3 bases outside the gene matches. Germline V gene lookup returns CDR1 MNHNS and CDR2 SASEGT. This CDR3 region has 14 residues. CDR3 sequence (DNA): TGTGCCAGCAGTACCGGGACAGGGACCGGGGAGCTGTTTTTT. This sequence encodes CASSTGTGTGELFF.

The V and J genes are TRBV13 and TRBJ2-6, with TRBD1 matching 9 bases. CDR1 and CDR2 from the germline V gene are PRHDT and FYEKMQ (reference sequence). This CDR3 contains 19 residues. Losses at the gene ends were 4 bases for V and 2 bases for J; bases not matched to a gene: 12. The CDR3 here is CASSCYGTGTLTGANVLTF. In nucleotides, the CDR3 is TGTGCCAGCAGCTGCTACGGGACAGGGACTTTGACTGGGGCCAACGTCCTGACTTTC.

J is TRBJ1-4 and V is TRBV7-9; 7 nucleotides line up with TRBD1. Trimming took 7 bases from V and 0 from J; bases not matched to a gene: 17. CDR1 and CDR2 from the germline V gene are SEHNR and FQNEAQ (reference sequence). The CDR3 is 19 residues long. In DNA, the CDR3 is TGTGCCAGCACCTCGGCGGGGACAGCCTCGTCGTCAACTAATGAAAAACTGTTTTTT. This codes for CASTSAGTASSSTNEKLFF. Based on the CDR3 plus reference TRBV7-9 and TRBJ1-4, the full variable domain is DTGVSQNPRHKITKRGQNVTFRCDPISEHNRLYWYRQTLGQGPEFLTYFQNEAQLEKSRLLSDRFSAERPKGSFSTLEIQRTEQGDSAMYLCASTSAGTASSSTNEKLFFGSGTQLSVL.

V usage is TRBV5-6 and J usage is TRBJ2-7; D may correspond to TRBD1 or TRBD2 (5 bases each). CDR3 length: 15 amino acids. V was cut by 3 bases and J by 4 bases, with 17 bases left in between. The V gene's germline CDR1 is SGHDT and CDR2 YYEEEE. The CDR3 region has the DNA TGTGCCAGCAGCTCCCGGGACCGAGAATGGTACGAGCAGTACTTC. Amino acids: CASSSRDREWYEQYF.

Concerning this clone itself: Other DNA sequences in the same sample also yield this CDR3. This sequence joins TRBV7-9 and TRBJ1-2, with D possibly matching TRBD1 (5 bases). The germline V gene encodes CDR1 SEHNR and CDR2 FQNEAQ (reference sequence). The CDR3 extends over 12 amino acids. V lost 1 base to trimming and J lost 7 bases, with 7 bases between them. Here the CDR3 reads CASSLGQGGYTF. CDR3 DNA sequence: TGTGCCAGCAGCTTAGGTCAGGGTGGCTACACCTTC.

The V gene is TRBV20-1, the J gene TRBJ2-2; D gene unclear. Trimming left V 5 bases short and J 7 bases short, with 8 bases between. Germline lookup yields CDR1 DFQATT and CDR2 SNEGSKA (reference sequence). This CDR3 comprises 11 residues. The CDR3 sequence: CSAGGNGELFF. The CDR3 nucleotides are TGCAGTGCTGGCGGAAACGGGGAGCTGTTTTTT.

In this sample, this clone turned up once. The chain joins TRBV7-8 to TRBJ2-7, with D hard to call. The CDR3 is made up of 13 amino acids. V lost 9 bases and J lost 2, with 14 bases in between. Germline CDR1 SGHVS, CDR2 FQNEAQ. The CDR3 is CASRGSFPYEQYF. The CDR3 coding sequence is TGTGCCAGTCGAGGAAGCTTTCCCTACGAGCAGTACTTC.

The V gene is TRBV4-3, the J gene TRBJ2-2; the D is unclear. CDR3 length: 14 amino acids. Deletions cut 1 base from V and 4 bases from J, with 7 bases between. Looked up from germline, CDR1 is LGHNA and CDR2 is YSLEER. CDR3 nucleotides: TGCGCCAGCAGCCAAGGGTTTTCCACCGGGGAGCTGTTTTTT. Its translation is CASSQGFSTGELFF.

The chain recombines TRBV9 with TRBJ2-3; D may match TRBD1 or TRBD2 (5 bases each). Germline assignment: CDR1 SGDLS and CDR2 YYNGEE. Trimming removed 1 base from V and 0 bases from J, with 12 bases in between. CDR3 length: 16 residues. The chain's CDR3 is CASSVWDASSTDTQYF. CDR3 nucleotides: TGTGCCAGCAGCGTATGGGACGCATCTAGCACAGATACGCAGTATTTT. The full variable domain, in which reference TRBV9 and TRBJ2-3 provide the parts outside the CDR3, is DSGVTQTPKHLITATGQRVTLRCSPRSGDLSVYWYQQSLDQGLQFLIQYYNGEERAKGNILERFSAQQFPDLHSELNLSSLELGDSALYFCASSVWDASSTDTQYFGPGTRLTVL.

The chain is built from TRBV15 and TRBJ2-2, with D possibly matching TRBD2 (5 bases). V was cut by 1 base and J by 5 bases, with 14 bases left in between. This CDR3 spans 16 amino acids. Looked up from germline, CDR1 is LNHNV and CDR2 is YYDKDF (reference sequence). CDR3 DNA: TGTGCCACCAGCAGAGTAGGAGGACTCAAGACCGGGGAGCTGTTTTTT. Amino acid sequence: CATSRVGGLKTGELFF.

This rearrangement joins TRBV7-2 to TRBJ1-6; D unresolved. The germline V and J ends were trimmed by 3 bases and 2 bases, with 2 bases remaining between them. The CDR3 consists of 13 residues. Germline CDR1 and CDR2: SGHTA and FQGNSA. This CDR3 is CASSFPYNSPLHF. CDR3 DNA: TGTGCCAGCAGCTTCCCCTATAATTCACCCCTCCACTTT.

The chain has TRBV2 and TRBJ2-3; possible D gene TRBD2, 6 bases. There are 13 residues in the CDR3. In germline, CDR1 is SNHLY, CDR2 FYNNEI. The V end lost 7 bases, the J end lost 2 bases, and 10 bases lay between the germline ends. The CDR3 nucleotides read TGTGCCAGCATATGGACTACCACAGATACGCAGTATTTT. It yields the protein CASIWTTTDTQYF. The full variable domain, rest sourced from reference TRBV2 and TRBJ2-3, is EPEVTQTPSHQVTQMGQEVILRCVPISNHLYFYWYRQILGQKVEFLVSFYNNEISEKSEIFDDQFSVERPDGSNFTLKIRSTKLEDSAMYFCASIWTTTDTQYFGPGTRLTVL.

The chain uses TRBV25-1 and TRBJ2-5, with D perhaps being TRBD1 or TRBD2 (5 bases each). This CDR3 has 15 residues. V lost 5 bases, J lost 3 bases, and 16 bases lay in between. Looked up from germline, CDR1 is MGHDK and CDR2 is SYGVNS. CDR3 DNA: TGTGCCAGCAGTTCCCCGGGGCAAGGCAAAGAGACCCAGTACTTC. Protein: CASSSPGQGKETQYF. The whole variable domain, remainder taken from reference TRBV25-1 and TRBJ2-5, is EADIYQTPRYLVIGTGKKITLECSQTMGHDKMYWYQQDPGMELHLIHYSYGVNSTEKGDLSSESTVSRIRTEHFPLTLESARPSHTSQYLCASSSPGQGKETQYFGPGTRLLVL.

The rearrangement links TRBV7-2 to TRBJ1-2; TRBD1 matches 11 bases. Germline V CDR1 and CDR2: SGHTA, FQGNSA. V was clipped by 5 bases and J by 5 bases; unmatched bases: 7. This CDR3 is 15 amino acids long. The CDR3 DNA reads as TGTGCCAGCAGCGCAGGGGACAGGGGGGCGTATGGCTACACCTTC. It specifies CASSAGDRGAYGYTF.

The chain carries TRBV27 and TRBJ2-3; 8 positions agree with TRBD2. Germline lookup yields CDR1 MNHEY and CDR2 SMNVEV (reference sequence). The ends lost 10 bases at V and 3 bases at J; junction bases unmatched: 9. The CDR3 is made up of 14 amino acids. Written as DNA, the CDR3 is TGTGCCACTCGGGGGGGGCCCCCTACAGATACGCAGTATTTT. Protein: CATRGGPPTDTQYF.

This clone was detected only once. CDR3 in DNA: TGTGCCAGCAGCTCCGATGGGGGGAGCTCCTACAATGAGCAGTTCTTC. Translation gives CASSSDGGSSYNEQFF. The rearrangement uses TRBV7-2 and TRBJ2-1, with D possibly matching TRBD2 (6 bases). V lost 4 bases, J lost 0 bases, and 13 bases lay in between. This CDR3 region has 16 residues. Germline V gene lookup returns CDR1 SGHTA and CDR2 FQGNSA.

V and J are TRBV9 and TRBJ2-3, with a possible D match to TRBD1 (5 bases). Germline assignment: CDR1 SGDLS and CDR2 YYNGEE. The CDR3 sequence is 14 residues long. The V gene lost 3 bases and the J gene lost 1 base, with 9 bases spanning the gap. The CDR3 coding sequence is TGTGCCAGCAGCGGCGAAGGGGGCACAGATACGCAGTATTTT. Its translation: CASSGEGGTDTQYF. The full variable domain, in which reference TRBV9 and TRBJ2-3 provide the parts outside the CDR3, is DSGVTQTPKHLITATGQRVTLRCSPRSGDLSVYWYQQSLDQGLQFLIQYYNGEERAKGNILERFSAQQFPDLHSELNLSSLELGDSALYFCASSGEGGTDTQYFGPGTRLTVL.

The chain has TRBV4-1 and TRBJ1-1; the D is unclear. V was cut by 9 bases and J by 3 bases, with 11 bases left in between. The CDR3 is 12 residues long. Germline CDR1 and CDR2: MGHRA and YSYEKL. The CDR3 spells CASGRGDTEAFF. CDR3 in DNA: TGCGCCAGTGGCCGCGGGGACACTGAAGCTTTCTTT.

This chain connects TRBV9 to TRBJ1-1; D might be TRBD1 (5 bases). The germline CDR1 and CDR2 sequences are SGDLS and YYNGEE. Trimming left V 0 bases short and J 8 bases short, with 11 bases between. The CDR3 has 13 amino acids. CDR3 coding DNA: TGTGCCAGCAGCGTAGAAGGGGATTCAGAAGCTTTCTTT. Protein sequence: CASSVEGDSEAFF.

The chain couples TRBV15 to TRBJ1-4; D is possibly TRBD1 (5 bases). The CDR3 totals 15 residues. Trimming shortened V by 5 bases and J by 1 base, and 11 bases separated the two germline ends. Germline V gives CDR1 LNHNV, CDR2 YYDKDF (reference sequence). CDR3 residues: CATSQEGETNEKLFF. The CDR3, as DNA: TGTGCCACCAGCCAAGAAGGGGAAACTAATGAAAAACTGTTTTTT.

The V and J genes are TRBV6-5 and TRBJ2-7; the match to TRBD2 covers 9 bases. The CDR3 length is 14 residues. Trimming took 2 bases from V and 3 from J; bases not matched to a gene: 2. The germline V gene encodes CDR1 MNHEY and CDR2 SVGAGI. CDR3 loop: CASSYGTSNYEQYF. CDR3 nucleotide sequence: TGTGCCAGCAGTTACGGGACTAGCAACTACGAGCAGTACTTC.

This chain connects TRBV27 to TRBJ2-7; either TRBD1 or TRBD2 may fit D (6 bases each). CDR1 is MNHEY, CDR2 SMNVEV, per germline (reference sequence). This CDR3 is built from 17 residues. With 4 bases removed from V and 0 bases from J, the gap between germline ends came to 19 bases. The CDR3 reads CASSSGRPGAPSYEQYF. DNA for the CDR3: TGTGCCAGCAGTTCCGGTAGGCCGGGGGCCCCCTCCTACGAGCAGTACTTC.